This TCR beta chain was sequenced during a study of blood T cells in healthy people across ages. Remarks on this clonotype: Its antigen is not known.

The study, taken as a whole, reports: Significant beta diversity loss was already apparent by age approximately 40, declining roughly linearly. Reliance upon unsorted PBMCs precluded definitive naive versus antigen-experienced comparison.

A second roughly 6 to 11 cycle PCR used barcoded and J-beta primers. The template-switch adaptor was a 5' adaptor with 12 random nucleotides. It tagged each cDNA molecule. TCRdb reprocessed the 5' RACE reads via MiXCR and lists one record per CDR3 protein. This table has fewer than 900,000 distinct CDR3 sequences, roughly two fifths appearing once. This CDR3 region has 15 residues. Between the trimmed V and J ends, which lost 5 bases and 3 bases, there was a span of 15 bases. Germline V lookup: CDR1 SGHTA, CDR2 FQGTGA. A minimum of 6 micrograms of total RNA was extracted per sample. The J gene is TRBJ2-3, the V gene TRBV7-3; a weak D match, TRBD2 (6 bases). Sequencing was done on a sample of blood. The TCR originated in a woman aged 55-75 years in good health. This CDR3 is CASSRGGAETDTQYF. Here the CDR3 DNA reads TGTGCCAGCAGCCGCGGCGGGGCGGAAACAGATACGCAGTATTTT.